In its sample, the clone carrying this T cell receptor beta chain was seen once. Per the study methods: Estimated nucleated cell counts came from reference gene primer amplification. Data came from immunoSEQ multiplex PCR; TCRdb stores just in-frame clones and leaves some out. V and J calls and clone size are given by that table; D and trimming were obtained from the DNA. This repertoire shows about 130,000 clones, about four fifths found once; its top ten account for about 3%. This sample stems from a study of blood T cell repertoires in COVID-19. Background on the study: COVID-19 samples, acute and convalescent, were from the United States, Italy and Spain. PBMCs, B-cell-depleted T cells, or T cells provided the cDNA or gDNA that made up the material.

The V segment lost 4 bases and the J segment 1 base; nucleotides outside the gene matches: 3. Germline assignment: CDR1 KGHSH and CDR2 LQKENI. The CDR3 length is 14 residues. The chain uses TRBV18 and TRBJ2-5; TRBD1 aligns across 7 bases. This receptor was obtained from a woman aged 80 or older with acute or convalescent COVID-19. The source material was peripheral blood. For the CDR3, the DNA is TGTGCCAGCTCACTCGGACAGGCCCAAGAGACCCAGTACTTC. Protein sequence: CASSLGQAQETQYF. Full variable domain (rest looked up from reference TRBV18 and TRBJ2-5): NAGVMQNPRHLVRRRGQEARLRCSPMKGHSHVYWYRQLPEEGLKFMVYLQKENIIDESGMPKERFSAEFPKEGPSILRIQQVVRGDSAAYFCASSLGQAQETQYFGPGTRLLVL.